The 15 T cell receptor beta chains given below trace back to one sample, sequenced in a study of T-cell memory formation after mild COVID-19. MiXCR, applied by TCRdb to the 5' RACE reads, yields one record per CDR3 protein. Of under 350,000 distinct CDR3 sequences listed, about 17% were seen once; the top ten hold around a fifth. Sequenced input: PBMCs or a T cell subset sorted from them (not recorded which). Receptors originate from a young man who had mild COVID-19 (a few samples of this study predate the infection). Cell type and time point are not known.

This chain joins TRBV7-3 and TRBJ2-3, with D uncertain. Germline CDR1 SGHTA, CDR2 FQGTGA. Trimming stripped 5 bases from V and 1 base from J, with 10 bases between. CDR3 size: 14 residues. The CDR3 nucleotides read TGTGCCAGCAGCCCAGTTGGGGGCACAGATACGCAGTATTTT. Translation gives CASSPVGGTDTQYF.

The V gene is TRBV7-2, the J gene TRBJ2-7; 11 bases are a match to TRBD2. Losses at the gene ends were 5 bases for V and 12 bases for J; bases not matched to a gene: 9. The CDR3 extends over 13 amino acids. Germline-derived CDR1 and CDR2 are SGHTA and FQGNSA. This CDR3 reads CASSPIAGGLPYF. In nucleotides, the CDR3 is TGTGCCAGCAGCCCCATAGCGGGGGGGCTGCCGTACTTC. Filled out from reference TRBV7-2 and TRBJ2-7, the complete variable domain reads GAGVSQSPSNKVTEKGKDVELRCDPISGHTALYWYRQSLGQGLEFLIYFQGNSAPDKSGLPSDRFSAERTGGSVSTLTIQRTQQEDSAVYLCASSPIAGGLPYFGPGTRLTVT.

This clonotype was found a few times. The chain is built from TRBV29-1 and TRBJ2-5, with TRBD1 matching 7 bases. V trimming: 6 bases; J trimming: 1 base; junction bases outside the gene matches: 5. CDR1 is SQVTM, CDR2 ANQGSEA, per germline. CDR3 length: 13 amino acids. The CDR3 protein is CSVDTGAQETQYF. CDR3 bases: TGCAGCGTGGACACAGGGGCCCAAGAGACCCAGTACTTC.

This clonotype was found a few times. V usage is TRBV20-1 and J usage is TRBJ1-4, with unresolved D. Per the germline V gene, CDR1 is DFQATT and CDR2 is SNEGSKA (reference sequence). V lost 3 bases and J 5 bases, leaving 10 bases between the germline ends. This CDR3 has 13 residues. The CDR3 protein is CSASKQRNEKLFF. CDR3 sequence (DNA): TGCAGTGCTAGCAAACAGCGGAATGAAAAACTGTTTTTT.

This clonotype was seen only a few times. The rearrangement links TRBV2 to TRBJ1-5; 8 bases line up with TRBD1. The V and J ends lost 6 bases and 7 bases, in that order; junction bases with no gene match: 8. The CDR3 runs 14 residues. Germline CDR1 reads SNHLY; CDR2 reads FYNNEI. The CDR3 DNA reads as TGTGCCAGCAGAGACAGGGGCGGGGGACAGCCCCAGCATTTT. Protein product: CASRDRGGGQPQHF.

This clonotype was counted at least ten times. The V call is TRBV5-1, the J call TRBJ2-3; D is uncertain. The CDR3 spans 14 residues. CDR1 and CDR2 (germline): SGHRS, YFSETQ. V lost 0 bases and J 2 bases, leaving 7 bases between the germline ends. CDR3 sequence reads: CASSLGAVTDTQYF. The CDR3 bases are TGCGCCAGCAGCTTGGGGGCGGTCACAGATACGCAGTATTTT.

This clonotype was picked up one time. V gene TRBV7-6 combines with J gene TRBJ2-3, with 12 bases aligning to TRBD1. V lost 5 bases and J lost 5; bases outside the gene matches: 5. Germline V gives CDR1 SGHVS, CDR2 FNYEAQ. The CDR3 totals 15 residues. The CDR3 loop is CASSGTGGEVDTQYF. DNA of the CDR3: TGTGCCAGCAGCGGGACAGGGGGCGAAGTAGATACGCAGTATTTT.

This clonotype was seen repeatedly, ten times or more. V and J are TRBV7-9 and TRBJ2-3; D is possibly TRBD1 or TRBD2 (5 bases each). CDR1 is SEHNR and CDR2 is FQNEAQ in the germline V gene (reference sequence). This CDR3 contains 13 residues. V was trimmed by 6 bases and J by 2 bases, leaving 9 bases between them. In nucleotides, the CDR3 is TGTGCCAGCAGTCGGGACGCCACAGATACGCAGTATTTT. Translating it yields CASSRDATDTQYF.

This clonotype was seen only a few times. V and J are TRBV29-1 and TRBJ2-5; the D is unclear. Trimming took off 3 bases at V and 3 bases at J, with 8 bases between the two ends. CDR3 length: 12 amino acids. Germline loops: CDR1 SQVTM, CDR2 ANQGSEA. Here the CDR3 reads CSVDYSEETQYF. CDR3 nucleotides: TGCAGCGTTGATTATTCGGAAGAGACCCAGTACTTC.

This clonotype was counted only a few times. The rearrangement links TRBV11-2 to TRBJ2-3; 10 bases line up with TRBD1. Trimming at V came to 6 bases and at J to 4 bases, leaving 13 bases not matched to a gene. The germline V gene encodes CDR1 SGHAT and CDR2 FQNNGV. The length of the CDR3 is 17 residues. CDR3 amino acids: CASSSDRGSWGSDTQYF. The DNA of the CDR3 is TGTGCCAGCAGTTCGGACAGGGGGTCTTGGGGGTCAGATACGCAGTATTTT.

This chain connects TRBV20-1 to TRBJ2-7; 8 nucleotides match TRBD2. The germline CDR1 and CDR2 sequences are DFQATT and SNEGSKA (reference sequence). The CDR3 spans 13 residues. The CDR3 here is CRCPQSGGYEQYV. The CDR3, as DNA: TGCAGGTGCCCACAGAGCGGGGGTTACGAGCAGTACGTC.

The chain is built from TRBV7-2 and TRBJ2-1, with 12 bases identical to TRBD2. Germline trimming cut 0 bases from V and 10 bases from J; bases unmatched to any gene: 7. Germline V gives CDR1 SGHTA, CDR2 FQGNSA. This CDR3 comprises 16 residues. The CDR3 loop is CASSLAPSGGAGEQFF. Written as DNA, the CDR3 is TGTGCCAGCAGCTTAGCCCCTAGCGGGGGGGCCGGGGAGCAGTTCTTC.

The V and J genes are TRBV6-5 and TRBJ2-5; 11 bases are shared with TRBD1. This CDR3 is built from 16 residues. The germline V gene encodes CDR1 MNHEY and CDR2 SVGAGI. Trimming removed 0 bases from V and 4 bases from J; junction bases left unmatched: 4. CDR3 in amino acids: CASSYSPGQGGETQYF. In DNA, the CDR3 is TGTGCCAGCAGTTACTCCCCGGGACAGGGGGGAGAGACCCAGTACTTC.

This clonotype has only a few counts. The chain has TRBV7-2 and TRBJ1-6; 7 nucleotides align to TRBD1. CDR1 is SGHTA, CDR2 FQGNSA, per germline. This CDR3 comprises 15 residues. V dropped 5 bases and J dropped 9; count of bases not matched to a gene: 10. CDR3 sequence (DNA): TGTGCCAGCAGCCCGTGGACAGGTTCGGGTTCACCCCTCCACTTT. Translation: CASSPWTGSGSPLHF. The full variable domain, its missing parts supplied by reference TRBV7-2 and TRBJ1-6, is GAGVSQSPSNKVTEKGKDVELRCDPISGHTALYWYRQSLGQGLEFLIYFQGNSAPDKSGLPSDRFSAERTGGSVSTLTIQRTQQEDSAVYLCASSPWTGSGSPLHFGNGTRLTVT.

This clonotype has more than one count but fewer than ten. V usage is TRBV10-2 and J usage is TRBJ2-3; D unclear. Deletions cut 7 bases from V and 1 base from J, with 6 bases between. This CDR3 has 12 residues. The germline V gene encodes CDR1 WSHSY and CDR2 SAAADI. The CDR3 nucleotides are TGCGCCAGCAATCTCCGCACAGATACGCAGTATTTT. The encoded protein is CASNLRTDTQYF.